This T cell receptor (beta chain) was documented in a study of T cell clonotyping in hematopoietic cell transplantation. Study findings and constraints: Without cell sorting, CD4 versus CD8 contributions remain unresolved. Higher Inverse Simpson Index values in graft donor and pretransplant recipient predicted broader posttransplant TCR diversity. At the given depth, recipient repertoires were over 97% de novo clonotypes.

Blood collection times were about day -28 and days 30, 100, 180 posttransplant. A remark on this clone: What it recognizes is unknown.

CDR3 length: 16 amino acids. Germline V gene lookup returns CDR1 MNHEY and CDR2 SMNVEV (reference sequence). Trimming cost V 6 bases and J 4 bases, with 21 bases left between them. Profiling relied on immunoSEQ multiplex PCR, and the TCRdb table lists in-frame clones only, not all of them. Of roughly 550 clones listed, 96% are singletons. This clonotype was obtained from a female patient aged 45-60 years who had an allogeneic stem cell transplant from an unrelated donor, so the T cells may come from the graft donor. Some clones in this sample may be carry-over from other donors' samples. V and J are TRBV27 and TRBJ1-1, with D perhaps TRBD1 (6 bases). This sample comprised peripheral blood mononuclear cells, obtained 30 days after allogeneic stem cell transplant. This CDR3 reads CASSYTGGAPLTEAFF. DNA of the CDR3: TGTGCCAGCAGCTATACCGGGGGGGCCCCTCTCACTGAAGCTTTCTTT.